This T cell receptor beta chain was observed in a study of T cell responses to AZD1222 COVID-19 vaccine. Study conclusions and caveats: Close to half of all spike-specific TCRs reportedly target regions of the variants that are unmutated. Repertoires were obtained solely post-peak T cell response. Possibly, clonal diversity was underestimated; donors were largely white British and included more females.

The protocol was immunoSEQ multiplex PCR, while the TCRdb copy is restricted to in-frame clones and leaves out a portion. Among fewer than 50,000 clones, more than 60% were seen once, and the ten largest hold approximately 6.3%. Ten or more counts support this clone. The antigen is undetermined. Specimen: peripheral blood, collected on day 0 of AZD1222 vaccination. The sequence was collected from an adult in good health.

The CDR3 DNA reads TGTGCCAGCAGCCCCCTTTCCGGGACAGTCTACAATGAGCAGTTCTTC. It specifies CASSPLSGTVYNEQFF. V gene TRBV7-2 combines with J gene TRBJ2-1; 7 bases fit TRBD1. CDR1 and CDR2 from the germline V gene are SGHTA and FQGNSA. With V trimmed by 5 bases and J by 3 bases, 10 bases remained unmatched. CDR3 length equals 16 residues.